Presented here are 32 T cell receptor beta chains from one specimen sequenced in a study of T cell repertoires in cytomegalovirus infection. MiXCR, applied by TCRdb to the reads, yields one record per CDR3 protein. The table shows some 900,000 distinct CDR3 sequences, with 30% to 35% occurring only once. Antigens for these TCRs are unknown. Source: cultured CD8+ T cells from PBMCs, taken from culture after CMV antigen stimulation. Receptors were obtained from a human donor in good health (CMV status not recorded). Some clones in this sample may be carry-over from other donors' samples.

This rearrangement joins TRBV24-1 to TRBJ2-3; the match to TRBD1 covers 8 bases. This CDR3 comprises 16 residues. The germline V gene encodes CDR1 KGHDR and CDR2 SFDVKD. V shed 5 bases and J 1 base; nucleotides not matched to a gene: 7. CDR3 protein: CATSGGLTGGTDTQYF. The CDR3 DNA sequence: TGTGCCACCAGTGGCGGATTGACAGGGGGCACAGATACGCAGTATTTT.

This clonotype occurred a few times. The genes are TRBV29-1 and TRBJ1-5; unclear D gene. V lost 4 bases, J lost 6 bases, and 13 bases lay in between. This CDR3 spans 13 amino acids. Per germline, CDR1 SQVTM and CDR2 ANQGSEA. CDR3 in DNA: TGCAGCGTTGGAGGGAGGCCAGGTCAGCCCCAGCATTTT. The encoded protein is CSVGGRPGQPQHF. Based on the CDR3 plus reference TRBV29-1 and TRBJ1-5, the full variable domain is SAVISQKPSRDICQRGTSLTIQCQVDSQVTMMFWYRQQPGQSLTLIATANQGSEATYESGFVIDKFPISRPNLTFSTLTVSNMSPEDSSIYLCSVGGRPGQPQHFGDGTRLSIL.

The V call is TRBV27, the J call TRBJ2-6, with D uncertain. The CDR3 is 14 residues long. Germline assignment: CDR1 MNHEY and CDR2 SMNVEV (reference sequence). V lost 5 bases, J lost 3 bases, and 8 bases lay in between. The CDR3 region has the DNA TGTGCCAGCAGTCCCTACCTTGGGGCCAACGTCCTGACTTTC. Amino acid sequence: CASSPYLGANVLTF. The full variable domain, its missing parts supplied by reference TRBV27 and TRBJ2-6, is EAQVTQNPRYLITVTGKKLTVTCSQNMNHEYMSWYRQDPGLGLRQIYYSMNVEVTDKGDVPEGYKVSRKEKRNFPLILESPSPNQTSLYFCASSPYLGANVLTFGAGSRLTVL.

The chain is built from TRBV23-1 and TRBJ2-7; the match to TRBD1 covers 7 bases. TRBV23-1 is an ORF for which the function is uncertain. This CDR3 region has 14 residues. Losses at the gene ends were 10 bases for V and 3 bases for J; bases not matched to a gene: 12. CDR3 DNA: TGCGCCATCAGGGGGATGAGGGACCGCTACGAGCAGTACTTC. Translated, it gives CAIRGMRDRYEQYF.

The chain combines TRBV6-6 with TRBJ2-5, with D uncertain. This CDR3 has 14 amino acids. Per the germline V gene, CDR1 is MNHNY and CDR2 is SVGAGI (reference sequence). Trimming removed 3 bases from V and 1 base from J, with 9 bases in between. In DNA, the CDR3 is TGTGCCAGCAGTTATACAGTTAGCCAAGAGACCCAGTACTTC. Its translation is CASSYTVSQETQYF.

This clonotype was picked up a small number of times. The chain uses TRBV20-1 and TRBJ2-5, with D possibly being TRBD2 (5 bases). V was shortened by 6 bases and J by 5 bases, with 16 bases between the two germline ends. The CDR3 is made up of 13 amino acids. In germline, CDR1 is DFQATT, CDR2 SNEGSKA (reference sequence). The CDR3 region has the DNA TGCAGTGCAGACCACGGGGTGCCTGAGACCCAGTACTTC. Translation gives CSADHGVPETQYF.

This clonotype was seen many times. The rearrangement uses TRBV7-9 and TRBJ1-1; possibly TRBD1 for D (5 bases). V lost 6 bases, J lost 5 bases, and 13 bases lay in between. In germline, CDR1 is SEHNR, CDR2 FQNEAQ (reference sequence). The length of the CDR3 is 13 residues. The CDR3 loop reads CASSALGGTEAFF. The CDR3 region has the DNA TGTGCCAGCAGTGCCCTGGGGGGGACTGAAGCTTTCTTT.

This clonotype was seen a handful of times. This chain joins TRBV27 and TRBJ2-1; a weak D match, TRBD1 (6 bases). V lost 5 bases and J 2 bases, leaving 13 bases between the germline ends. This CDR3 has 15 amino acids. Germline-derived CDR1 and CDR2 are MNHEY and SMNVEV (reference sequence). The CDR3 region has the DNA TGTGCCAGCAGTGCGAGACAGGTGACCTACAATGAGCAGTTCTTC. As protein: CASSARQVTYNEQFF.

The V and J genes are TRBV13 and TRBJ1-1; tentative D call: TRBD1 (6 bases). Trimming pared 6 bases from V and 4 bases from J, leaving 15 bases between. Germline values: CDR1 PRHDT, CDR2 FYEKMQ (reference sequence). This CDR3 contains 14 residues. The CDR3 protein is CASRASGEATEAFF. The CDR3 DNA is TGTGCCAGCAGAGCCTCAGGGGAGGCCACTGAAGCTTTCTTT.

This clonotype was detected ten times or more. V and J are TRBV7-9 and TRBJ1-1, with D maybe TRBD1 (5 bases). Deletions cut 5 bases from V and 5 bases from J, with 15 bases between. CDR3 size: 14 residues. Germline CDR1 is SEHNR and CDR2 is FQNEAQ (reference sequence). The CDR3, as DNA: TGTGCCAGCAGCCTAAAGGCCAGGGTAACTGAAGCTTTCTTT. The encoded protein is CASSLKARVTEAFF.

With regard to this clonotype: A read error is likely, as this CDR3 ends without the conserved phenylalanine or tryptophan. The genes are TRBV15 and TRBJ1-1, with a tentative D call TRBD1 (5 bases). The CDR3 length is 14 residues. Trimming took off 2 bases at V and 2 bases at J, with 9 bases between the two ends. Germline loops: CDR1 LNHNV, CDR2 YYDKDF (reference sequence). The CDR3: CATSRTGANTEAFI. The CDR3 nucleotides read TGTGCCACCAGCAGAACAGGCGCCAACACTGAAGCTTTCATT.

This clonotype was seen only a few times. This rearrangement joins TRBV12-3 or TRBV12-4 to TRBJ1-1, with D possibly matching TRBD1 (6 bases). V lost 3 bases to trimming and J lost 0 bases, with 14 bases between them. The CDR3 totals 16 residues. CDR3 in amino acids: CASSFLPGALNTEAFF. CDR3 in DNA: TGTGCCAGCAGTTTTTTACCGGGGGCGTTGAACACTGAAGCTTTCTTT.

This clonotype was observed a handful of times. The chain's CDR3 is CASTGTDVGYNEQFF. The CDR3, as DNA: TGTGCCAGTACTGGGACGGATGTAGGGTACAATGAGCAGTTCTTC. The rearrangement links TRBV19 to TRBJ2-1; possibly TRBD1 or TRBD2 for D (5 bases each). Germline values: CDR1 LNHDA, CDR2 SQIVND (reference sequence). The CDR3 spans 15 residues. Trimming pared 7 bases from V and 4 bases from J, leaving 17 bases between.

The V call is TRBV2, the J call TRBJ2-5; TRBD2 matches 7 bases. The length of the CDR3 is 15 residues. The ends lost 6 bases at V and 2 bases at J; junction bases unmatched: 9. Germline assignment: CDR1 SNHLY and CDR2 FYNNEI. Here the CDR3 reads CASRPVGEGQETQYF. The CDR3 DNA sequence: TGTGCCAGCAGACCCGTAGGGGAGGGTCAAGAGACCCAGTACTTC.

This sequence joins TRBV7-6 and TRBJ2-1; the D is unclear. Germline CDR1 is SGHVS and CDR2 is FNYEAQ. V was clipped by 5 bases and J by 7 bases, with 12 bases between them. This CDR3 contains 13 residues. For the CDR3, the DNA is TGTGCCAGCAGCGCGGAAGGGTGGAATGAGCAGTTCTTC. Translating it yields CASSAEGWNEQFF.

CDR3 sequence reads: CASSLQSWPLQPQHF. DNA for the CDR3: TGTGCCAGCAGCTTGCAGTCTTGGCCCCTTCAGCCCCAGCATTTT. The J gene is TRBJ1-5, the V gene TRBV5-6; no definite D call. The CDR3 sequence is 15 residues long. V was trimmed by 1 base and J by 6 bases, leaving 14 bases between them. Germline CDR1 is SGHDT and CDR2 is YYEEEE.

The chain joins TRBV7-6 to TRBJ1-1, with a possible D match to TRBD1 (5 bases). Trimming shortened V by 2 bases and J by 3 bases, and 10 bases separated the two germline ends. Per germline, CDR1 SGHVS and CDR2 FNYEAQ. The CDR3 length is 14 residues. The chain's CDR3 is CASSLWGSDTEAFF. The CDR3 bases are TGTGCCAGCAGCTTATGGGGGTCGGACACTGAAGCTTTCTTT.

The chain has TRBV27 and TRBJ2-3; either TRBD1 or TRBD2 may fit D (5 bases each). V was pared by 6 bases and J by 5 bases, with 18 bases between. The length of the CDR3 is 15 residues. Germline CDR1 reads MNHEY; CDR2 reads SMNVEV (reference sequence). CDR3 region: CASRIHGRGLDTQYF. In DNA form, the CDR3 reads TGTGCCAGCAGAATCCACGGCCGGGGCTTAGATACGCAGTATTTT.

Worth noting for this clonotype: This could be a read error, since a much larger clone is one nucleotide away. V and J are TRBV7-2 and TRBJ1-5; possible D gene TRBD1, 6 bases. The CDR3 is 15 amino acids. Germline V gene sequence: CDR1 SGHTA, CDR2 FQGNSA. The CDR3 DNA sequence: TGTGCCAGCAGCTTAGATCCGGGGGCGAATCCGCCCCAGCATTTT. Its protein is CASSLDPGANPPQHF. Complete variable domain (other parts from reference TRBV7-2 and TRBJ1-5): GAGVSQSPSNKVTEKGKDVELRCDPISGHTALYWYRQSLGQGLEFLIYFQGNSAPDKSGLPSDRFSAERTGGSVSTLTIQRTQQEDSAVYLCASSLDPGANPPQHFGDGTRLSIL.

V gene TRBV19 combines with J gene TRBJ1-1; D might be TRBD1 (5 bases). Trimming pared 5 bases from V and 5 bases from J, leaving 15 bases between. The CDR3 covers 14 residues. Per the germline V gene, CDR1 is LNHDA and CDR2 is SQIVND (reference sequence). This CDR3 reads CASSVRGAFTEAFF. CDR3 coding DNA: TGTGCCAGTAGTGTACGAGGGGCCTTTACTGAAGCTTTCTTT.

This clonotype was found many times. The rearrangement uses TRBV7-8 and TRBJ2-1, with D possibly matching TRBD2 (6 bases). This CDR3 comprises 15 residues. The V gene lost 3 bases and the J gene lost 4 bases, with 13 bases spanning the gap. Germline CDR1 reads SGHVS; CDR2 reads FQNEAQ. CDR3 sequence reads: CASSFLDYLYNEQFF. The CDR3 DNA follows: TGTGCCAGCAGCTTCTTGGACTACCTATACAATGAGCAGTTCTTC.

J is TRBJ2-4 and V is TRBV2, with D possibly being TRBD1 (6 bases). Germline loops: CDR1 SNHLY, CDR2 FYNNEI. This CDR3 has 13 amino acids. V was shortened by 5 bases and J by 6 bases, with 11 bases between the two germline ends. The CDR3 coding sequence is TGTGCCAGCAGTAAACAGGGAACAAACATTCAGTACTTC. Its protein product is CASSKQGTNIQYF.

The V call is TRBV13, the J call TRBJ1-2; possible D gene TRBD1, 5 bases. The ends were cut back, 5 bases at V and 8 bases at J, with 21 bases in the middle. CDR1 is PRHDT, CDR2 FYEKMQ, per germline (reference sequence). The CDR3 extends over 15 amino acids. CDR3 nucleotides: TGTGCCAGCAGCCCGGTCAGGGCAGGCTGGTCGGGCTACACCTTC. This codes for CASSPVRAGWSGYTF.

This clonotype turned up a few times. The chain combines TRBV4-1 with TRBJ2-3; D is perhaps TRBD1 or TRBD2 (5 bases each). Trimming stripped 4 bases from V and 2 bases from J, with 16 bases between. The germline V gene has CDR1 MGHRA and CDR2 YSYEKL. CDR3 size: 16 residues. The CDR3 DNA is TGCGCCAGCAGCCCTAGGGACCTGAAATTCACAGATACGCAGTATTTT. Translation: CASSPRDLKFTDTQYF.

As concerns this clonotype: This may stem from a read error, because a much larger clone lies one nucleotide away. The chain uses TRBV7-2 and TRBJ2-3; the D gene is possibly TRBD1 (5 bases). The length of the CDR3 is 15 residues. Trimming shortened V by 5 bases and J by 0 bases, and 12 bases separated the two germline ends. Germline-derived CDR1 and CDR2 are SGHTA and FQGNSA. CDR3 sequence reads: CASSIRQSSTDTQYF. The CDR3 DNA follows: TGTGCCAGCAGCATTCGACAGTCTAGCACAGATACGCAGTATTTT.

This clonotype occurred a few times. The chain uses TRBV7-6 and TRBJ2-3; TRBD2 matches 8 bases. The CDR3 contains 16 residues. The junction had 8 bases not matched to a gene; V was cut back by 5 bases and J by 1 base. In germline, CDR1 is SGHVS, CDR2 FNYEAQ. In nucleotides, the CDR3 is TGTGCCAGCAGCCGGACTCGGGGGGGCGGCACAGATACGCAGTATTTT. It codes for CASSRTRGGGTDTQYF.

The chain joins TRBV10-3 to TRBJ1-2; no firm D call. Germline V gene lookup returns CDR1 ENHRY and CDR2 SYGVKD. The CDR3 is 18 residues long. V was shortened by 4 bases and J by 0 bases, with 21 bases between the two germline ends. The CDR3, as DNA: TGTGCCATCAGTGTCCACATCCCTTCGGACGGGGCTAACTATGGCTACACCTTC. Protein product: CAISVHIPSDGANYGYTF.

This clonotype showed up just a few times. V is TRBV29-1 and J is TRBJ2-1; D is perhaps TRBD1 or TRBD2 (5 bases each). The V and J ends lost 8 bases and 2 bases respectively, with 10 bases between them. Per germline, CDR1 SQVTM and CDR2 ANQGSEA. This CDR3 contains 12 residues. As DNA, the CDR3 is TGCAGCTCGGGACCACCCTACAATGAGCAGTTCTTC. Its translation: CSSGPPYNEQFF.

The V call is TRBV27, the J call TRBJ2-7; D is uncertain. CDR3 length: 13 residues. Germline V gene data show CDR1 as MNHEY and CDR2 as SMNVEV (reference sequence). The ends were cut back, 2 bases at V and 7 bases at J, with 12 bases in the middle. As DNA, the CDR3 is TGTGCCAGCAGTTTACGTCCTGGAAGGGAGCAGTACGTC. Protein product: CASSLRPGREQYV.

This clonotype was seen only once. The V gene is TRBV6-1, the J gene TRBJ2-7; maybe TRBD2 (6 bases). Germline V gene lookup returns CDR1 MNHNS and CDR2 SASEGT. This CDR3 region has 15 residues. V was shortened by 6 bases and J by 0 bases, with 15 bases between the two germline ends. For the CDR3, the DNA is TGTGCCAGCAGGGAACTTCGGGGGAGCTCCTACGAGCAGTACTTC. As protein: CASRELRGSSYEQYF.

The chain uses TRBV7-9 and TRBJ2-3; D remains unclear. V lost 8 bases and J lost 5, with 5 bases in between. Germline CDR1 SEHNR, CDR2 FQNEAQ (reference sequence). The CDR3 loop spans 10 amino acids. CDR3 in DNA: TGTGCCAGCGGGGTAGATACGCAGTATTTT. It codes for CASGVDTQYF.

This clonotype was recorded at least ten times. The chain joins TRBV7-8 to TRBJ2-3; 8 bases are a match to TRBD2. V trimming: 5 bases; J trimming: 2 bases; junction bases outside the gene matches: 6. The CDR3 spans 15 residues. Per germline, CDR1 SGHVS and CDR2 FQNEAQ. Here the CDR3 DNA reads TGTGCCAGCAGCCCCAGCGGGGGCAACACAGATACGCAGTATTTT. Translated, it gives CASSPSGGNTDTQYF.